This T cell receptor (beta chain) is from a study of OX40 agonist ivuxolimab in advanced cancers. Study background: Participants could have had prior anti-PD-1, anti-PD-L1 or anti-CTLA-4 therapy, and around 40% had some.

CDR1 is MNHNY, CDR2 SVGAGI, per germline (reference sequence). This CDR3 has 15 amino acids. Trimming at V came to 4 bases and at J to 4 bases, leaving 7 bases not matched to a gene. TCRdb's table, derived via immunoSEQ multiplex PCR, lists solely in-frame clones and lacks some. The repertoire holds almost 80,000 clones, about four fifths seen once, with roughly 0.41% in the top ten. The specimen comprised CD4+ or CD8+ T cells sorted from blood, sampled in a trial of the OX40 agonist ivuxolimab. V usage is TRBV6-6 and J usage is TRBJ1-2; 9 bases are shared with TRBD1. This TCR derives from an adult with an advanced solid tumor such as melanoma, head and neck, liver or kidney cancer. CDR3 sequence reads: CASSSLGQGLYGYTF. CDR3 bases: TGTGCCAGCAGTTCCTTGGGACAGGGCCTCTATGGCTACACCTTC.